One sample yielded the 32 T cell receptor beta chains listed below, sequenced in a study of blood T cell repertoires in COVID-19 (dated by TCRdb to between 2020 and 2021). Library construction relied on the immunoSEQ multiplex PCR assay. The table comes from immuneACCESS by way of TCRdb, which keeps in-frame sequences with V and J called. Part of the clones is missing from these tables; in studies checked, under half for an unresolved V gene and the rest for unknown reasons. The sample has over 250,000 clones on record, 75% to 90% of them singletons. The biggest ten clones account for roughly 9.6% of the sample. The sample taken for sequencing was peripheral blood. Receptors originate from a woman in her 70s with acute or convalescent COVID-19.

The rearrangement joins TRBV6-5 to TRBJ1-1, with 7 nucleotides matching TRBD1. V lost 11 bases and J lost 1; bases outside the gene matches: 4. CDR1 and CDR2 (germline): MNHEY, SVGAGI. CDR3 length: 12 amino acids. CDR3 loop: CAGGTANTEAFF. Written as DNA, the CDR3 is TGTGCCGGGGGGACAGCGAACACTGAAGCTTTCTTT.

The table lists this clone with a count of one. The chain uses TRBV11-2 and TRBJ2-1; 8 bases match TRBD2. CDR1 and CDR2 from the germline V gene are SGHAT and FQNNGV. This CDR3 is built from 14 residues. Trimming took 0 bases from V and 7 from J; bases not matched to a gene: 2. The DNA for the CDR3 is TGTGCCAGCAGCTTAGATGGCGGGGGGAATGAGCAGTTCTTC. Its protein is CASSLDGGGNEQFF.

V and J are TRBV19 and TRBJ1-1; TRBD1 is a possible D gene (5 bases). Germline V gives CDR1 LNHDA, CDR2 SQIVND (reference sequence). V was shortened by 7 bases and J by 4 bases, with 16 bases between the two germline ends. CDR3 size: 14 residues. The CDR3: CASTIQGSVTEAFF. In DNA form, the CDR3 reads TGTGCCAGTACAATCCAGGGATCGGTCACTGAAGCTTTCTTT.

V is TRBV4-1 and J is TRBJ2-5, with TRBD2 matching over 10 bases. Germline V gene data show CDR1 as MGHRA and CDR2 as YSYEKL. The CDR3 extends over 15 amino acids. V shed 3 bases and J 7 bases; nucleotides not matched to a gene: 8. The CDR3 bases are TGCGCCAGCAGCCAGGAACTAGCGGGGCTCTTGACCCAGTACTTC. Translated: CASSQELAGLLTQYF.

This chain links TRBV5-1 with TRBJ1-5, with no clear D. Germline CDR1 SGHRS, CDR2 YFSETQ. V dropped 7 bases and J dropped 4 bases, with 15 bases sitting between them. The CDR3 consists of 14 residues. CDR3 DNA sequence: TGCGCCAGCGCGAGGGATAATATTAATCAGCCCCAGCATTTT. Translating gives CASARDNINQPQHF. The full variable domain, completed using reference TRBV5-1 and TRBJ1-5, is KAGVTQTPRYLIKTRGQQVTLSCSPISGHRSVSWYQQTPGQGLQFLFEYFSETQRNKGNFPGRFSGRQFSNSRSEMNVSTLELGDSALYLCASARDNINQPQHFGDGTRLSIL.

This clone was observed a single time. The rearrangement uses TRBV6-6 and TRBJ2-6, with 12 positions matching TRBD1. CDR1 and CDR2 from the germline V gene are MNHNY and SVGAGI (reference sequence). CDR3 length: 18 amino acids. The V segment lost 5 bases and the J segment 2 bases; nucleotides outside the gene matches: 7. The CDR3 DNA sequence: TGTGCCAGCAGTCGAACCGGGACAGGGGGCGCTGGGGCCAACGTCCTGACTTTC. Its translation: CASSRTGTGGAGANVLTF.

V usage is TRBV19 and J usage is TRBJ1-2; D not resolved. The CDR3 sequence is 13 residues long. Deletions cut 4 bases from V and 7 bases from J, with 13 bases between. The germline CDR1 and CDR2 sequences are LNHDA and SQIVND (reference sequence). CDR3: CASSRQLSGGYTF. The CDR3 nucleotides are TGTGCCAGTAGTAGGCAGCTGTCGGGTGGCTACACCTTC.

This chain joins TRBV5-1 and TRBJ1-1; no clear D. The CDR3 totals 15 residues. V lost 5 bases, J lost 1 base, and 15 bases lay in between. CDR1 SGHRS and CDR2 YFSETQ come from the germline V gene. CDR3: CASRLYAGTNTEAFF. Written as DNA, the CDR3 is TGCGCCAGCAGGTTATACGCGGGTACGAACACTGAAGCTTTCTTT.

The chain uses TRBV28 and TRBJ1-1; D gene ambiguous. V lost 7 bases and J 6 bases, leaving 12 bases between the germline ends. Germline CDR1 is MDHEN and CDR2 is SYDVKM. The length of the CDR3 is 12 residues. CDR3 nucleotides: TGTGCCAGCACCCCGAACGGGGCTGAAGCTTTCTTT. It yields the protein CASTPNGAEAFF.

This clone was counted once. The chain joins TRBV19 to TRBJ1-5, with a weak D call TRBD1 (5 bases). V was shortened by 7 bases and J by 0 bases, with 10 bases between the two germline ends. The CDR3 extends over 14 amino acids. The germline CDR1 and CDR2 sequences are LNHDA and SQIVND (reference sequence). In nucleotides, the CDR3 is TGTGCCAGTACAGGGCGCTATAGCAATCAGCCCCAGCATTTT. Translation: CASTGRYSNQPQHF. The entire variable domain, with the rest obtained from reference TRBV19 and TRBJ1-5, is as follows: DGGITQSPKYLFRKEGQNVTLSCEQNLNHDAMYWYRQDPGQGLRLIYYSQIVNDFQKGDIAEGYSVSREKKESFPLTVTSAQKNPTAFYLCASTGRYSNQPQHFGDGTRLSIL.

This clone showed up just once. The rearrangement uses TRBV30 and TRBJ1-4; perhaps TRBD1 as D (6 bases). V lost 2 bases, J lost 10 bases, and 17 bases lay in between. Germline CDR1 GTSNPN, CDR2 SVGIG (reference sequence). The CDR3 sequence is 14 residues long. The CDR3 here is CAWSLDGGAGKLFF. CDR3 coding DNA: TGTGCCTGGAGTCTCGATGGGGGCGCGGGAAAACTGTTTTTT.

This clone appeared a single time. This chain uses TRBV14 with TRBJ2-7, with 7 bases fitting TRBD2. The germline V gene encodes CDR1 SGHDN and CDR2 FVKESK. Trimming cost V 1 base and J 3 bases; bases outside gene matches: 12. The CDR3 runs 17 residues. The CDR3 nucleotides are TGTGCCAGCAGCCAAGGATGGGCCGGGACTACTAACTACGAGCAGTACTTC. Translated, it gives CASSQGWAGTTNYEQYF.

The chain couples TRBV2 to TRBJ1-2; 7 positions match TRBD1. The CDR3 has 11 amino acids. The trim removed 7 bases at V and 7 bases at J, leaving 3 bases unmatched. Germline V gives CDR1 SNHLY, CDR2 FYNNEI. CDR3 amino acids: CASKGTVGYTF. In nucleotides, the CDR3 is TGTGCCAGCAAGGGGACAGTTGGCTACACCTTC.

The chain has TRBV7-9 and TRBJ2-5, with D maybe TRBD1 (5 bases). Germline CDR1 reads SEHNR; CDR2 reads FQNEAQ (reference sequence). The V and J ends lost 5 bases and 5 bases respectively, with 12 bases between them. The CDR3 runs 13 residues. This CDR3 is CASSPGRGETQYF. For the CDR3, the DNA is TGTGCCAGCAGCCCCGGAAGGGGTGAGACCCAGTACTTC.

This clone was seen more than once but under ten times. This sequence joins TRBV20-1 and TRBJ1-4, with D perhaps TRBD1 (5 bases). This CDR3 contains 15 residues. CDR1 and CDR2 (germline): DFQATT, SNEGSKA (reference sequence). Between the trimmed V and J ends, which lost 3 bases and 5 bases, there was a span of 16 bases. This CDR3 is CSASPFDSPNEKLFF. The CDR3 coding sequence is TGCAGTGCTAGTCCATTCGACAGCCCGAATGAAAAACTGTTTTTT.

The J gene is TRBJ1-1, the V gene TRBV7-8; D perhaps matches TRBD1 (5 bases). CDR1 is SGHVS and CDR2 is FQNEAQ in the germline V gene. The CDR3 totals 16 residues. V dropped 1 base and J dropped 4 bases, with 16 bases sitting between them. CDR3: CASSLGEAARGTEAFF. As DNA, the CDR3 is TGTGCCAGCAGCTTAGGGGAGGCAGCAAGGGGCACTGAAGCTTTCTTT.

The chain couples TRBV6-5 to TRBJ1-1; the match to TRBD1 covers 7 bases. The CDR3 spans 16 residues. Germline V gene sequence: CDR1 MNHEY, CDR2 SVGAGI. With V trimmed by 2 bases and J by 7 bases, 13 bases remained unmatched. CDR3 in amino acids: CASSYDWGQSSGEAFF. For the CDR3, the DNA is TGTGCCAGCAGTTACGATTGGGGACAGTCGTCGGGTGAAGCTTTCTTT.

A single count supports this clone. This chain links TRBV10-3 with TRBJ2-6; a weak D match, TRBD1 (5 bases). Germline V gives CDR1 ENHRY, CDR2 SYGVKD. V shed 6 bases and J shed 0 bases, with 9 bases lying between them. This CDR3 spans 15 amino acids. The CDR3 region has the DNA TGTGCCATCAGCCCCGACAGCTCTGGGGCCAACGTCCTGACTTTC. It is translated as CAISPDSSGANVLTF.

The rearrangement links TRBV5-6 to TRBJ2-7; 7 bases fit TRBD1. V lost 4 bases and J lost 7; bases outside the gene matches: 11. Germline values: CDR1 SGHDT, CDR2 YYEEEE. CDR3 length: 14 amino acids. The CDR3 coding sequence is TGTGCCAGCAGCGGGGTGGACAGGTCCCGGGAGCAGTACTTC. Amino acid sequence: CASSGVDRSREQYF. Using reference TRBV5-6 and TRBJ2-7 for the parts outside the CDR3, the full variable domain is DAGVTQSPTHLIKTRGQQVTLRCSPKSGHDTVSWYQQALGQGPQFIFQYYEEEERQRGNFPDRFSGHQFPNYSSELNVNALLLGDSALYLCASSGVDRSREQYFGPGTRLTVT.

This chain uses TRBV18 with TRBJ1-1; TRBD1 matches at 7 bases. J gave up 0 bases and V 4 bases, and 5 bases lay outside the gene matches. The CDR3 runs 15 residues. The germline V gene has CDR1 KGHSH and CDR2 LQKENI. The CDR3 is CASSQRQGMNTEAFF. CDR3 nucleotide sequence: TGTGCCAGCTCACAGAGACAGGGAATGAACACTGAAGCTTTCTTT.

The chain couples TRBV7-8 to TRBJ1-6; unclear D gene. The CDR3 runs to 17 residues. The germline V gene has CDR1 SGHVS and CDR2 FQNEAQ. Trimming shortened V by 1 base and J by 5 bases, and 15 bases separated the two germline ends. The DNA for the CDR3 is TGTGCCAGCAGCTTAGAACGCCGGGTCCAGAATAATTCACCCCTCCACTTT. It yields the protein CASSLERRVQNNSPLHF.

The table lists this clone with a count of one. The chain couples TRBV7-3 to TRBJ1-1; TRBD1 agrees at 7 bases. There are 13 residues in the CDR3. Unmatched junction bases numbered 10, after V lost 4 bases and J lost 11 bases. Germline lookup yields CDR1 SGHTA and CDR2 FQGTGA. CDR3 nucleotide sequence: TGTGCCAGCAGCTCATACAGGGGAGCGGGTGCTTTCTTT. This sequence encodes CASSSYRGAGAFF. Supplemented by reference TRBV7-3 and TRBJ1-1, the full variable domain reads GAGVSQTPSNKVTEKGKYVELRCDPISGHTALYWYRQSLGQGPEFLIYFQGTGAADDSGLPNDRFFAVRPEGSVSTLKIQRTERGDSAVYLCASSSYRGAGAFFGQGTRLTVV.

With regard to this clone: Relative to the germline gene, one junction end is altered; a read error may explain this. The chain uses TRBV3-1 (or the pseudogene TRBV3-2) and TRBJ1-2; no firm D call. The CDR3 totals 14 residues. The germline V gene encodes CDR1 LGHDT and CDR2 YNNKEL (reference sequence). In nucleotides, the CDR3 is TGTGCCAGCACCCAAGGGCGGATTAACTATGGCTACACCTTC. It encodes CASTQGRINYGYTF.

The V gene is TRBV24-1, the J gene TRBJ1-2; D remains unclear. The CDR3 length is 13 residues. With 5 bases removed from V and 2 bases from J, the gap between germline ends came to 8 bases. Germline V gives CDR1 KGHDR, CDR2 SFDVKD. The CDR3 nucleotides are TGTGCCACCAGTGCAGACTCGAACTATGGCTACACCTTC. This translates into CATSADSNYGYTF.

The chain employs TRBV5-1 and TRBJ2-3, with D maybe TRBD2 (5 bases). The V gene's germline CDR1 is SGHRS and CDR2 YFSETQ. This CDR3 comprises 13 residues. V was pared by 3 bases and J by 4 bases, with 9 bases between. The CDR3 region is CASSSGGSDTQYF. CDR3 coding DNA: TGCGCCAGCAGCTCCGGAGGATCAGATACGCAGTATTTT.

The chain combines TRBV7-3 with TRBJ1-2; no firm D call. This CDR3 region has 12 residues. The germline V gene encodes CDR1 SGHTA and CDR2 FQGTGA. Trimming took 2 bases from V and 12 from J, leaving 13 bases between them. The CDR3 protein is CASSLDGAEHTF. CDR3 DNA sequence: TGTGCCAGCAGCTTAGATGGCGCGGAACACACCTTC.

This chain links TRBV11-2 with TRBJ2-4; 7 bases are a match to TRBD2. CDR1 is SGHAT, CDR2 FQNNGV, per germline. There are 14 residues in the CDR3. Trimming took 3 bases from V and 4 from J; bases not matched to a gene: 3. The CDR3 spells CASSFSAGKNIQYF. For the CDR3, the DNA is TGTGCCAGCAGCTTCTCAGCGGGGAAAAACATTCAGTACTTC.

The chain employs TRBV3-1 (or the pseudogene TRBV3-2) and TRBJ2-7; 9 nucleotides align to TRBD1. V gave up 4 bases and J gave up 2 bases; unmatched junction bases: 9. The CDR3 sequence is 16 residues long. Germline CDR1 is LGHDT and CDR2 is YNNKEL (reference sequence). This chain's CDR3 is CASSPRKTGGTYEQYF. The CDR3 DNA reads as TGTGCCAGCAGCCCAAGGAAGACAGGGGGAACCTACGAGCAGTACTTC.

This clone was seen a single time. The gene calls are TRBV29-1 and TRBJ2-1, with 9 bases that match TRBD2. This CDR3 is 14 amino acids long. J gave up 6 bases and V 3 bases, and 6 bases lay outside the gene matches. Germline V gene lookup returns CDR1 SQVTM and CDR2 ANQGSEA. CDR3 DNA sequence: TGCAGCGTTGACTCGGCTAGCGGGGTCAATGAGCAGTTCTTC. Protein product: CSVDSASGVNEQFF.

This chain links TRBV7-9 with TRBJ2-3; 10 bases are shared with TRBD2. The CDR3 consists of 15 residues. Trimming cost V 5 bases and J 3 bases; bases outside gene matches: 5. Germline lookup yields CDR1 SEHNR and CDR2 FQNEAQ (reference sequence). CDR3 loop: CASSPTSGVTDTQYF. In DNA, the CDR3 is TGTGCCAGCAGCCCTACTAGCGGGGTAACAGATACGCAGTATTTT.

On this clone itself: The same CDR3 can be traced to other DNA sequences in this sample. The rearrangement joins TRBV19 to TRBJ1-1; D may be TRBD1 (5 bases). The germline gives CDR1 LNHDA, CDR2 SQIVND (reference sequence). V lost 0 bases to trimming and J lost 5 bases, with 7 bases between them. There are 13 residues in the CDR3. The CDR3: CASSIDQGTEAFF. CDR3 nucleotide sequence: TGTGCCAGTAGTATAGATCAGGGTACTGAAGCTTTCTTT.

The chain joins TRBV10-3 to TRBJ1-1, with D perhaps matching TRBD1 (6 bases). CDR3 size: 17 residues. Per germline, CDR1 ENHRY and CDR2 SYGVKD. V was trimmed by 2 bases and J by 0 bases, leaving 16 bases between them. The DNA for the CDR3 is TGTGCCATCAGTGAGCCCTCTAACAGGGTCATGAACACTGAAGCTTTCTTT. Translating gives CAISEPSNRVMNTEAFF.